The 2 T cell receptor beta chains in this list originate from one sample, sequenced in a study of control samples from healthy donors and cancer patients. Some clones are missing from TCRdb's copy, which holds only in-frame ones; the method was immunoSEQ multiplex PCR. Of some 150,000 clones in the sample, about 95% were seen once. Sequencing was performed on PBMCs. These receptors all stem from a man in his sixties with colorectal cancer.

The DNA of the CDR3 is TGTGCCAGCAGCCAAGAAGGATACGTGTCAGGGGGCGCGGCTGAAGCTTTCTTT. This gives the protein CASSQEGYVSGGAAEAFF. This chain connects TRBV4-2 to TRBJ1-1; 8 positions match TRBD1. With 0 bases clipped from V and 6 bases from J, the junction kept 15 bases outside the gene matches. CDR1 LGHNA and CDR2 YNFKEQ come from the germline V gene. CDR3 length: 18 residues.

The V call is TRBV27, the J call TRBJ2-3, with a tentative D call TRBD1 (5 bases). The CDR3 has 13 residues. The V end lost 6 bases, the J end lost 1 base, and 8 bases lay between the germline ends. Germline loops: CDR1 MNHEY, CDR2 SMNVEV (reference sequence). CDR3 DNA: TGTGCCAGCAGGATAGGGGGCACAGATACGCAGTATTTT. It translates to CASRIGGTDTQYF.